This T cell receptor (beta chain) was captured by sequencing in a study of T-cell memory formation after mild COVID-19. The length of the CDR3 is 17 residues. Germline CDR1 reads MNHEY; CDR2 reads SVGEGT. The germline V and J ends were trimmed by 2 bases and 1 base, with 16 bases remaining between them. On this clonotype itself: Antigen: not known.

Study conclusions and caveats: Contracting clones localized mainly to CM and EM when CD4+ and mainly to EMRA when CD8+. Some clones that responded were present in memory (sampled pre-infection), which suggests cross-reactive memory joined.

In TCRdb, the 5' RACE reads were re-called with MiXCR into one record per CDR3 protein. The sample has 110,000 or so distinct CDR3 sequences; 22% are singletons. The rearrangement uses TRBV6-2 or TRBV6-3 and TRBJ2-3, with a weak D call TRBD2 (7 bases). The receptor comes from a man aged 18 to 29 who had mild COVID-19 (a few samples of this study predate the infection). Cell type and time point are not known. Sequenced input: PBMCs or a T cell subset sorted from them (not recorded which). The CDR3 region is CASSYPWGGRGTDTQYF. CDR3 DNA: TGTGCCAGCAGTTACCCTTGGGGGGGCCGAGGCACAGATACGCAGTATTTT.